The T cell receptor beta chain under discussion was sequenced for a study of blood T cell repertoires in COVID-19. Turning to the study itself: Specimens from acute and convalescent COVID-19 originated in the United States, Italy and Spain. From T cells, B-cell-depleted T cells, or PBMCs came the material, which was cDNA or gDNA.

In the authors' methods: Amplified reference gene primers provided the basis for estimating nucleated cell counts. Measured with immunoSEQ multiplex PCR; TCRdb has only the in-frame clones, and not every one. V and J calls and clone size are those listed in that table; D and trimming were worked out from the DNA. Of over 350,000 clones in the sample, 75% to 90% were seen once. This TCR came from a woman in her twenties or thirties with active or convalescent COVID-19. Specimen: peripheral blood.

The CDR3 protein is CASSYSLAGVWETQYF. In nucleotides, the CDR3 is TGTGCCAGCAGTTACTCCCTAGCGGGAGTCTGGGAGACCCAGTACTTC. The chain joins TRBV6-5 to TRBJ2-5; 10 nucleotides match TRBD2. Germline CDR1 reads MNHEY; CDR2 reads SVGAGI. This CDR3 contains 16 residues. Unmatched junction bases numbered 6, after V lost 0 bases and J lost 5 bases.